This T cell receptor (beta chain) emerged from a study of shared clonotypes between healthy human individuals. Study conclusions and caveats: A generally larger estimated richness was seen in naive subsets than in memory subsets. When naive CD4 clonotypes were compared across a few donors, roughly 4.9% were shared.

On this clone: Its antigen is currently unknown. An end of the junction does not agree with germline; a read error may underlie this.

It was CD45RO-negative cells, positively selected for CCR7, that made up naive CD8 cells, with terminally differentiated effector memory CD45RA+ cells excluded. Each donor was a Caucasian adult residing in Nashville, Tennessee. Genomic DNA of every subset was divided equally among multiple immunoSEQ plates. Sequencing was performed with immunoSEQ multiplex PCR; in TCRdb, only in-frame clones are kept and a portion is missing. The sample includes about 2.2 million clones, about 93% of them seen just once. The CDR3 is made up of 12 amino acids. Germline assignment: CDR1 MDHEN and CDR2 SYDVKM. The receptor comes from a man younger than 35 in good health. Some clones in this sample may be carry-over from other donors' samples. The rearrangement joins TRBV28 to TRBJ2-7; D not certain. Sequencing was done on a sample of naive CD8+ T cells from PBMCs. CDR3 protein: CASSFGSYGQYF. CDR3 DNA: TGTGCCAGCAGTTTTGGAAGTTACGGGCAGTACTTC.